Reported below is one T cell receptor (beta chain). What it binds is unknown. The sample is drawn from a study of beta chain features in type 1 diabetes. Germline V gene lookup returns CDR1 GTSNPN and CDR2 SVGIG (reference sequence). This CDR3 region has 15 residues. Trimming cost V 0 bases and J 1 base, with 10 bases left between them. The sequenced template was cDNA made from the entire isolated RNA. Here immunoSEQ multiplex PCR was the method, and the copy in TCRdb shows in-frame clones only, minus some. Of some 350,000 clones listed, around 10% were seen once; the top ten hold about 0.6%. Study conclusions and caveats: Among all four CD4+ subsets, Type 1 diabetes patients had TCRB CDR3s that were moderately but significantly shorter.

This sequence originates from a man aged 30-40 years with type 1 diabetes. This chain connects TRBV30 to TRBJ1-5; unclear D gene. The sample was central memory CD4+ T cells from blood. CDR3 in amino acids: CAWSVKTGSNQPQHF. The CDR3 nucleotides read TGTGCCTGGAGTGTAAAAACGGGGAGCAATCAGCCCCAGCATTTT.